Listed below are T cell receptor beta chains from one sample, sequenced in a study of blood T cell repertoires in COVID-19. Clones were read by immunoSEQ multiplex PCR, and TCRdb kept only the in-frame ones, dropping some. The sample consists of more than 65,000 clones, 79% of them appearing once. The sample comprised peripheral blood. These receptors all stem from a human donor in a cohort sampled during active COVID-19. Each CDR3 is given with its conserved first and last residue. The order of the fields is D gene, J gene, V gene, clone size, CDR3 DNA, CDR3 protein. A D gene is named only where the DNA matches it firmly. Clone size is stated in some rows and not others, as once, few, many or a class when expanded.

NA TRBJ2-7 TRBV7-9 NA TGTGCCAGCAGCTCCTGGCCAGGCGCGGGCTACGAGCAGTACTTC CASSSWPGAGYEQYF
NA TRBJ2-5 TRBV9 NA TGTGCCAGCAGCGTAGGGGGGCGTAGCCAAGAGACCCAGTACTTC CASSVGGRSQETQYF
TRBD2 TRBJ2-3 TRBV7-2 NA TGTGCCAGCAGCCTTGGATTAGCGGGGTGGACAGATACGCAGTATTTT CASSLGLAGWTDTQYF
TRBD1 TRBJ1-6 TRBV28 NA TGTGCCAGCAGTCCGATTACAGGGGGAACGCTACCAAATTCACCCCTCCACTTT CASSPITGGTLPNSPLHF
TRBD2 TRBJ2-2 TRBV28 NA TGTGCCAGCAGTTTAGCGGGGGGGCCTAGCACCGGGGAGCTGTTTTTT CASSLAGGPSTGELFF
NA TRBJ1-2 TRBV12-3/TRBV12-4 NA TGTGCCAGCACACGTGGACAGCCCTATGGCTACACCTTC CASTRGQPYGYTF
TRBD2 TRBJ2-7 TRBV10-3 NA TGTGCCATCAGTGCCTTATTGGGAGCGGGAGTCGAGCAGTACTTC CAISALLGAGVEQYF
NA TRBJ2-5 TRBV5-6 once TGTGCCAGCAGCAACAGGTTCCAAGAGACCCAGTACTTC CASSNRFQETQYF
NA TRBJ2-1 TRBV5-6 NA TGTGCCAGCAGCCCCCTAAGGGCGAACGCGGGGAGTGGGAATGAGCAGTTCTTC CASSPLRANAGSGNEQFF
TRBD2 TRBJ2-1 TRBV14 NA TGTGCCAGCAGACTAGCGGGACAGACCTACAATGAGCAGTTCTTC CASRLAGQTYNEQFF
TRBD1 TRBJ2-2 TRBV2 NA TGTGCCAGCAGCCTAAGAGGGACAGGGGGCGCGAACACCGGGGAGCTGTTTTTT CASSLRGTGGANTGELFF
TRBD2 TRBJ2-7 TRBV19 NA TGTGCCAGCGGGGGGACTAGCTCCGAGCAGTACTTC CASGGTSSEQYF
NA TRBJ1-5 TRBV24-1 NA TGTGCCACCAGTGAGGGCAGTTTCGGTAGCAATCAGCCCCAGCATTTT CATSEGSFGSNQPQHF
TRBD1 TRBJ1-2 TRBV5-1 NA TGCGCCAGCAGCGCCATCACAGGGGCTGATGGCTACACCTTC CASSAITGADGYTF
NA TRBJ1-1 TRBV19 NA TGTGCCAGTAGTATCCGGTTGACAGGAGATCTTGGGCCTCACACTGAAGCTTTCTTT CASSIRLTGDLGPHTEAFF
NA TRBJ2-1 TRBV11-2 NA TGTGCCAGCATTCCGACTTCCTACAATGAGCAGTTCTTC CASIPTSYNEQFF
NA TRBJ2-3 TRBV5-5 NA TGTGCCAGCAGTCCTCACGTCACTAGCACAGATACGCAGTATTTT CASSPHVTSTDTQYF
NA TRBJ2-7 TRBV2 medium-sized TGTGCCAGCAGTGAGTCCGACCTGCGGGAGCAGTACTTC CASSESDLREQYF
TRBD2 TRBJ2-1 TRBV6-6 NA TGTGCCAGCAGTTACGGCGGGGGGGGAGACAATGAGCAGTTCTTC CASSYGGGGDNEQFF
TRBD2 TRBJ2-1 TRBV7-9 NA TGTGCCAGCAGCTTGGGACTATACTCCTACAATGAGCAGTTCTTC CASSLGLYSYNEQFF
NA TRBJ2-1 TRBV18 NA TGTGCCAGCTCACCACCACCGGGACTCTTTAATGAGCAGTTCTTC CASSPPPGLFNEQFF
NA TRBJ2-3 TRBV7-2 once TGTGCCAGCAGCTTGGTACTCACAGATACGCAGTATTTT CASSLVLTDTQYF
NA TRBJ2-3 TRBV6-4 NA TGTGCCAGCAGTGATACTAGCCGCGCGGGGGATACGCAGTATTTT CASSDTSRAGDTQYF
NA TRBJ2-3 TRBV5-1 NA TGCGCCAGCAGCTTACAGGGCAGAAGCACAGATACGCAGTATTTT CASSLQGRSTDTQYF
TRBD1 TRBJ1-2 TRBV18 NA TGTGCCAGCTCACCCCGGACAGGGCCTGGGTCCTATGGCTACACCTTC CASSPRTGPGSYGYTF
NA TRBJ1-5 TRBV6-5 NA TGTGCCAGCACCCCGACAGCCGATAGCAATCAGCCCCAGCATTTT CASTPTADSNQPQHF
NA TRBJ2-4 TRBV4-2 NA TGTGCCAGCAGTCTGTCACGGAACATTCAGTACTTC CASSLSRNIQYF
TRBD2 TRBJ2-7 TRBV5-1 NA TGCGCCAGCAGCTTAGCCCTGGGACTAGCGGGAACCTCCTACGAGCAGTACTTC CASSLALGLAGTSYEQYF
NA TRBJ2-7 TRBV15 NA TGTGCCACCAGCAGAGATCCCGCAGGTTCCTACGAGCAGTACTTC CATSRDPAGSYEQYF
TRBD2 TRBJ2-7 TRBV10-1 NA TGCGCCAGCAGTGAGTCGATCAGGCTAGCGGGAGGCTACGAGCAGTACTTC CASSESIRLAGGYEQYF
NA TRBJ1-5 TRBV18 NA TGTGCCAGCTCAGAGAAGTTTAGCAATCAGCCCCAGCATTTT CASSEKFSNQPQHF